Presented here are 16 T cell receptor beta chains from one specimen sequenced in a study of blood T cell repertoires in COVID-19. Only in-frame clones appear in the TCRdb table, and some are missing; sequencing was by immunoSEQ multiplex PCR. The table lists roughly 200,000 clones, 80% to 90% of them singletons, with 8% to 11% in the top ten. The sequencing sample was made of peripheral blood. The receptors come from a woman older than 75 with COVID-19, enrolled during active disease.

The chain has TRBV11-2 and TRBJ1-3, with D uncertain. The CDR3 is 15 residues long. The V gene's germline CDR1 is SGHAT and CDR2 FQNNGV. V dropped 5 bases and J dropped 0 bases, with 11 bases sitting between them. CDR3 loop: CASSRGISSGNTIYF. For the CDR3, the DNA is TGTGCCAGCAGCCGAGGGATATCCTCTGGAAACACCATATATTTT.

The chain links TRBV5-1 to TRBJ2-1; 10 bases match TRBD1. Germline lookup yields CDR1 SGHRS and CDR2 YFSETQ. V trimming: 5 bases; J trimming: 4 bases; junction bases outside the gene matches: 12. The CDR3 contains 17 residues. The CDR3 sequence is CASSYNPPGQGYNEQFF. CDR3 bases: TGCGCCAGCAGTTACAACCCGCCGGGACAGGGGTACAATGAGCAGTTCTTC.

The CDR3 coding sequence is TGTGCCAGCAGCTTAGTTGGGACAGCGGGTGAAGCTTTCTTT. Translated: CASSLVGTAGEAFF. The chain carries TRBV7-9 and TRBJ1-1, with 7 positions matching TRBD1. The CDR3 is made up of 14 amino acids. Losses at the gene ends were 1 base for V and 7 bases for J; bases not matched to a gene: 6. The germline V gene has CDR1 SEHNR and CDR2 FQNEAQ (reference sequence).

The V call is TRBV5-1, the J call TRBJ2-3; the D gene is possibly TRBD2 (5 bases). The CDR3 runs 14 residues. With 0 bases removed from V and 3 bases from J, the gap between germline ends came to 8 bases. Germline V CDR1 and CDR2: SGHRS, YFSETQ. In DNA, the CDR3 is TGCGCCAGCAGCTTGGCCCTAGCAACAGATACGCAGTATTTT. This gives the protein CASSLALATDTQYF.

As regards this clone: Distinct nucleotide sequences in the sample also encode this CDR3. This rearrangement joins TRBV19 to TRBJ2-5; 10 bases align to TRBD1. Trimming cost V 6 bases and J 5 bases; bases outside gene matches: 6. CDR1 and CDR2 (germline): LNHDA, SQIVND (reference sequence). This CDR3 comprises 14 residues. Written as DNA, the CDR3 is TGTGCCAGTAGCCGACAGGGGGCACGGGAGACCCAGTACTTC. This codes for CASSRQGARETQYF.

The rearrangement uses TRBV10-1 and TRBJ1-6; D perhaps matches TRBD1 (6 bases). Germline V gives CDR1 WNHNN, CDR2 SYGVQD (reference sequence). Between the trimmed V and J ends, which lost 7 bases and 0 bases, there was a span of 16 bases. This CDR3 region has 17 residues. CDR3: CASTDRDKSSYNSPLHF. CDR3 sequence (DNA): TGCGCCAGCACTGACCGGGACAAAAGCTCCTATAATTCACCCCTCCACTTT.

This chain uses TRBV18 with TRBJ1-2, with TRBD1 matching over 9 bases. J lost 0 bases, V lost 1 base, and 6 bases had no gene match. The length of the CDR3 is 17 residues. Germline V gene lookup returns CDR1 KGHSH and CDR2 LQKENI. CDR3 DNA sequence: TGTGCCAGCTCACCACTCAAGGGACAGGGAACTAACTATGGCTACACCTTC. Protein: CASSPLKGQGTNYGYTF.

V gene TRBV28 combines with J gene TRBJ2-3, with 7 bases identical to TRBD2. The CDR3 is 17 residues long. V dropped 3 bases and J dropped 4; count of bases not matched to a gene: 13. The germline gives CDR1 MDHEN, CDR2 SYDVKM. CDR3 region: CASSFGASGVWADTQYF. The CDR3 bases are TGTGCCAGCAGTTTTGGGGCGAGCGGGGTTTGGGCAGATACGCAGTATTTT.

The chain links TRBV5-1 to TRBJ2-4; D is perhaps TRBD2 (5 bases). Germline assignment: CDR1 SGHRS and CDR2 YFSETQ. The CDR3 extends over 15 amino acids. Trimming cost V 5 bases and J 1 base, with 13 bases left between them. As DNA, the CDR3 is TGCGCCAGCAGTCCGGGAACCGGGGCCAAAAACATTCAGTACTTC. Its translation: CASSPGTGAKNIQYF.

The chain carries TRBV6-2 or TRBV6-3 and TRBJ2-7; tentatively, D is TRBD2 (5 bases). This CDR3 region has 18 residues. Germline assignment: CDR1 MNHEY and CDR2 SVGEGT. V was clipped by 4 bases and J by 7 bases, with 29 bases between them. In nucleotides, the CDR3 is TGTGCCAGCAGTTTCCTCCTCACCGGGATCCTCCCACGCAGGGAGCAGTACTTC. Residues: CASSFLLTGILPRREQYF.

The V gene is TRBV3-1 (or the pseudogene TRBV3-2), the J gene TRBJ1-5; unclear D gene. Germline CDR1 is LGHDT and CDR2 is YNNKEL (reference sequence). The V end was cut by 0 bases, the J end by 1 base, with 4 bases between. This CDR3 has 14 amino acids. CDR3 in amino acids: CASSQDSSNQPQHF. The CDR3, as DNA: TGTGCCAGCAGCCAAGATAGCAGCAATCAGCCCCAGCATTTT.

V gene TRBV5-1 combines with J gene TRBJ2-7; tentatively, D is TRBD2 (5 bases). Germline CDR1 and CDR2: SGHRS and YFSETQ. Between the trimmed V and J ends, which lost 1 base and 7 bases, there was a span of 12 bases. This CDR3 has 13 amino acids. The CDR3 loop reads CASSLYGVGEQYV. The CDR3, as DNA: TGCGCCAGCAGCTTGTACGGGGTCGGTGAGCAGTACGTC.

The rearrangement uses TRBV5-1 and TRBJ1-1, with TRBD1 identical over 9 bases. J gave up 0 bases and V 0 bases, and 3 bases lay outside the gene matches. Germline-derived CDR1 and CDR2 are SGHRS and YFSETQ. This CDR3 contains 16 residues. The CDR3: CASSLEGTGLNTEAFF. The CDR3 DNA follows: TGCGCCAGCAGCTTGGAGGGGACAGGGTTGAACACTGAAGCTTTCTTT.

This chain links TRBV30 with TRBJ1-6; the D gene is possibly TRBD1 (5 bases). Trimming cost V 1 base and J 6 bases, with 13 bases left between them. The germline gives CDR1 GTSNPN, CDR2 SVGIG (reference sequence). The CDR3 is 15 residues long. Here the CDR3 reads CAWSADSETNSPLHF. The CDR3, as DNA: TGTGCCTGGAGTGCCGACAGCGAGACTAATTCACCCCTCCACTTT.

V usage is TRBV5-3 and J usage is TRBJ1-1; D possibly corresponds to TRBD1 (5 bases). TRBV5-3 is identified as an open reading frame with a role that is uncertain. The V gene lost 4 bases and the J gene lost 4 bases, with 29 bases spanning the gap. This CDR3 is built from 19 residues. CDR3 coding DNA: TGTGCCAGAAGCCCCGACACGTCTGCAGGTCGGCCGGGGGGCACTGAAGCTTTCTTT. It specifies CARSPDTSAGRPGGTEAFF.

The chain joins TRBV5-1 to TRBJ1-2; D is unresolved. Germline V gene lookup returns CDR1 SGHRS and CDR2 YFSETQ. The CDR3 loop spans 15 amino acids. Deletions cut 4 bases from V and 0 bases from J, with 13 bases between. CDR3 in amino acids: CASSLLGAPNYGYTF. The DNA for the CDR3 is TGCGCCAGCAGCCTCCTCGGAGCTCCTAACTATGGCTACACCTTC.